The 21 T cell receptor beta chains below were found in one sample sequenced in a study of blood T cells in healthy people across ages. A J-beta primer mix and a sample-barcoded 5' primer were used in a second PCR of about 7 to 12 cycles. MiXCR, applied by TCRdb to the 5' RACE reads, yields one record per CDR3 protein. The profile covers 1.5 million to 2 million distinct CDR3 sequences, with roughly 30% appearing a single time and over 7% taken by the ten largest. The sequenced sample consisted of blood. These receptor sequences come from a woman aged 25-40 years in good health.

The gene calls are TRBV6-1 and TRBJ2-5; maybe TRBD1 (5 bases). The DNA end is a closer match to TRBJ2-7, so the J assignment may be wrong. The CDR3 runs to 12 residues. Germline CDR1 MNHNS, CDR2 SASEGT. The CDR3 loop is CAAQVRVYEQYF. In DNA, the CDR3 is TGTGCCGCACAGGTACGAGTGTACGAGCAGTACTTC.

The chain recombines TRBV6-6 with TRBJ1-6; D is undetermined. CDR1 is MNHNY, CDR2 SVGAGI, per germline (reference sequence). The V end was cut by 6 bases, the J end by 0 bases, with 12 bases between. CDR3 length equals 16 residues. CDR3 nucleotides: TGTGCCAGCAGCCCCGGACGGAGCTCCTATAATTCACCCCTCCACTTT. Translated: CASSPGRSSYNSPLHF.

The genes are TRBV7-2 and TRBJ2-7, with 10 positions matching TRBD2. Germline CDR1 and CDR2: SGHTA and FQGNSA. Losses at the gene ends were 5 bases for V and 0 bases for J; bases not matched to a gene: 7. This CDR3 comprises 16 residues. CDR3 in DNA: TGTGCCAGCAGCCGTCCTACTAGCGGGGACTCCTACGAGCAGTACTTC. Its translation: CASSRPTSGDSYEQYF.

This chain uses TRBV20-1 with TRBJ2-3; 11 positions agree with TRBD2. Germline-derived CDR1 and CDR2 are DFQATT and SNEGSKA (reference sequence). V gave up 3 bases and J gave up 2 bases; unmatched junction bases: 7. The CDR3 is 16 residues long. The CDR3 spells CSASWGLAAYTDTQYF. The CDR3 bases are TGCAGTGCTAGCTGGGGACTAGCGGCCTACACAGATACGCAGTATTTT.

The rearrangement joins TRBV5-1 to TRBJ2-2; possibly TRBD2 for D (5 bases). Germline values: CDR1 SGHRS, CDR2 YFSETQ. V was pared by 2 bases and J by 6 bases, with 8 bases between. This CDR3 is 13 amino acids long. The CDR3 here is CASSFEGSGELFF. In DNA form, the CDR3 reads TGCGCCAGCAGCTTTGAGGGATCCGGGGAGCTGTTTTTT.

The rearrangement links TRBV5-1 to TRBJ2-1; D may be TRBD2 (6 bases). The CDR3 runs to 17 residues. V shed 0 bases and J shed 12 bases, with 25 bases lying between them. Germline loops: CDR1 SGHRS, CDR2 YFSETQ. The CDR3 is CASSLARRTYYPGGQFF. The CDR3, as DNA: TGCGCCAGCAGCTTGGCCCGGAGGACATACTATCCCGGGGGGCAGTTCTTC.

The chain has TRBV5-6 and TRBJ2-5; 9 bases are a match to TRBD2. The germline V gene encodes CDR1 SGHDT and CDR2 YYEEEE. The CDR3 sequence is 17 residues long. The V segment lost 4 bases and the J segment 1 base; nucleotides outside the gene matches: 11. This chain's CDR3 is CASSPSLGSGGQETQYF. CDR3 DNA: TGTGCCAGCAGCCCGAGTCTCGGTAGCGGGGGCCAAGAGACCCAGTACTTC.

The chain couples TRBV7-2 to TRBJ1-2, with D unresolved. This CDR3 spans 12 amino acids. The V and J ends lost 2 bases and 9 bases respectively, with 10 bases between them. Germline V CDR1 and CDR2: SGHTA, FQGNSA. CDR3 DNA sequence: TGTGCCAGCAGCTTACGACCCCTTAGCTACACCTTC. Amino acids: CASSLRPLSYTF.

The J gene is TRBJ2-3, the V gene TRBV19, with 9 bases identical to TRBD2. CDR1 is LNHDA and CDR2 is SQIVND in the germline V gene (reference sequence). The CDR3 runs 15 residues. V lost 5 bases to trimming and J lost 2 bases; unmatched junction nucleotides: 5. The CDR3, as DNA: TGTGCCAGTAGTCACCTAGCGGGGACCACAGATACGCAGTATTTT. Protein sequence: CASSHLAGTTDTQYF. Drawing the rest from reference TRBV19 and TRBJ2-3, the complete variable domain is DGGITQSPKYLFRKEGQNVTLSCEQNLNHDAMYWYRQDPGQGLRLIYYSQIVNDFQKGDIAEGYSVSREKKESFPLTVTSAQKNPTAFYLCASSHLAGTTDTQYFGPGTRLTVL.

The gene calls are TRBV5-1 and TRBJ1-1; no definite D call. The length of the CDR3 is 15 residues. In germline, CDR1 is SGHRS, CDR2 YFSETQ. V was cut by 2 bases and J by 0 bases, with 11 bases left in between. The CDR3 sequence is CASSFLGLMNTEAFF. CDR3 in DNA: TGCGCCAGCAGCTTCCTGGGCTTAATGAACACTGAAGCTTTCTTT.

The V and J genes are TRBV12-3 or TRBV12-4 and TRBJ1-6; no reliable D call. CDR3 size: 13 residues. Between the trimmed V and J ends, which lost 6 bases and 7 bases, there was a span of 10 bases. The CDR3 is CASRWDLNSPLHF. The CDR3 nucleotides are TGTGCCAGCAGATGGGATCTGAATTCACCCCTCCACTTT.

This clonotype was counted between two and nine times. V gene TRBV7-2 combines with J gene TRBJ1-4; 7 nucleotides match TRBD1. Germline CDR1 SGHTA, CDR2 FQGNSA. The CDR3 loop spans 14 amino acids. Trimming at V came to 1 base and at J to 8 bases, leaving 4 bases not matched to a gene. The CDR3 loop reads CASSLEQGWEKLFF. The CDR3 DNA is TGTGCCAGCAGCTTAGAACAGGGGTGGGAAAAACTGTTTTTT.

The rearrangement links TRBV7-9 to TRBJ2-4, with D unclear. The CDR3 spans 15 residues. The V end was cut by 5 bases, the J end by 8 bases, with 19 bases between. CDR1 and CDR2 (germline): SEHNR, FQNEAQ (reference sequence). The CDR3 spells CASSPPKDGRHIQYF. DNA of the CDR3: TGTGCCAGCAGCCCCCCGAAGGACGGGCGTCACATTCAGTACTTC.

This chain connects TRBV12-3 or TRBV12-4 to TRBJ1-2; 7 positions match TRBD1. This CDR3 spans 15 amino acids. Losses at the gene ends were 8 bases for V and 0 bases for J; bases not matched to a gene: 9. The CDR3 protein is CASSQDRATNYGYTF. The CDR3 region has the DNA TGTGCCAGCTCACAAGACAGGGCAACTAACTATGGCTACACCTTC.

This chain's CDR3 is CSGLYRGETQYF. The CDR3 coding sequence is TGCAGCGGCTTATACAGGGGGGAGACCCAGTACTTC. V gene TRBV29-1 combines with J gene TRBJ2-5, with 8 bases fitting TRBD1. The CDR3 is made up of 12 amino acids. V dropped 7 bases and J dropped 5; count of bases not matched to a gene: 6. Germline V gene lookup returns CDR1 SQVTM and CDR2 ANQGSEA.

On this clonotype: One junction end does not reproduce the germline sequence, and a read error may be involved. The chain joins TRBV6-1 to TRBJ1-4; weak D call: TRBD1 (6 bases). Germline CDR1 and CDR2: MNHNS and SASEGT. The CDR3 consists of 16 residues. CDR3 in amino acids: CASTDYGGLANEKRFF. The DNA for the CDR3 is TGTGCCAGCACCGATTACGGGGGGCTGGCTAATGAAAAACGGTTTTTT.

The table lists this clonotype with many counts. The genes are TRBV4-1 and TRBJ2-1; 10 nucleotides line up with TRBD2. CDR1 MGHRA and CDR2 YSYEKL come from the germline V gene. The V and J ends lost 0 bases and 4 bases, in that order; junction bases with no gene match: 6. The CDR3 extends over 17 amino acids. In nucleotides, the CDR3 is TGCGCCAGCAGCCAAGACGCAGCGGGGGGGCGTTACAATGAGCAGTTCTTC. Translated: CASSQDAAGGRYNEQFF.

The table lists this clonotype with many counts. The chain uses TRBV20-1 and TRBJ2-7; 7 nucleotides line up with TRBD2. The CDR3 sequence is 13 residues long. After removal of 6 bases from V and 4 bases from J, the junction contained 9 bases not matched to a gene. Germline V gene sequence: CDR1 DFQATT, CDR2 SNEGSKA (reference sequence). Here the CDR3 reads CSAPWGGLYEQYF. For the CDR3, the DNA is TGCAGTGCCCCTTGGGGGGGTTTGTACGAGCAGTACTTC.

The chain recombines TRBV2 with TRBJ2-4; weak D call: TRBD2 (5 bases). The CDR3 sequence is 14 residues long. V dropped 5 bases and J dropped 13 bases, with 21 bases sitting between them. CDR1 is SNHLY, CDR2 FYNNEI, per germline. The CDR3 region is CASSRGRDYNEQYF. As DNA, the CDR3 is TGTGCCAGCAGTCGTGGACGGGATTACAATGAGCAGTACTTC.

Comments on this clonotype: A much larger clone lies a single base off, so this may be a read error. The chain couples TRBV20-1 to TRBJ1-2, with D uncertain. The CDR3 totals 11 residues. The V and J ends lost 5 bases and 5 bases respectively, with 9 bases between them. Per germline, CDR1 DFQATT and CDR2 SNEGSKA (reference sequence). The CDR3 DNA follows: TGCAGTGCTGGCTGGGAATATGGCTACACCTTC. Its translation is CSAGWEYGYTF.

There are many counts of this clonotype. This chain joins TRBV7-6 and TRBJ1-1; 8 nucleotides line up with TRBD1. CDR1 SGHVS and CDR2 FNYEAQ come from the germline V gene. This CDR3 contains 15 residues. With 1 base clipped from V and 1 base from J, the junction kept 2 bases outside the gene matches. The CDR3 DNA reads as TGTGCCAGCAGCTTAGGCACAGGGGGGAACACTGAAGCTTTCTTT. Protein sequence: CASSLGTGGNTEAFF. The full variable domain, with the rest looked up from reference TRBV7-6 and TRBJ1-1, is GAGVSQSPRYKVTKRGQDVALRCDPISGHVSLYWYRQALGQGPEFLTYFNYEAQQDKSGLPNDRFSAERPEGSISTLTIQRTEQRDSAMYRCASSLGTGGNTEAFFGQGTRLTVV.